These 6 T cell receptor beta chains were all obtained from the same sample, sequenced in a study of graft-versus-host responses after intestinal transplantation. The assay was immunoSEQ multiplex PCR, and TCRdb's table has in-frame clones only and misses some. The sample includes approximately 58,000 clones, 80% to 90% of them seen just once. Sample: PBMCs, taken 26 days after transplant. The receptors originated from a human patient who received an intestinal transplant, so some T cells may come from the graft donor.

The chain is built from TRBV27 and TRBJ1-1, with a tentative D call TRBD1 (5 bases). This CDR3 is 17 amino acids long. The V gene's germline CDR1 is MNHEY and CDR2 SMNVEV (reference sequence). Trimming left V 5 bases short and J 1 base short, with 20 bases between. The CDR3 here is CASSLLNRGLKNTEAFF. CDR3 DNA sequence: TGTGCCAGCAGTCTACTAAACCGGGGACTTAAGAACACTGAAGCTTTCTTT.

The V call is TRBV19, the J call TRBJ2-2, with TRBD1 matching over 7 bases. V lost 4 bases to trimming and J lost 1 base; unmatched junction nucleotides: 3. CDR3 length: 15 amino acids. The germline V gene encodes CDR1 LNHDA and CDR2 SQIVND (reference sequence). This CDR3 reads CASSTDRENTGELFF. CDR3 bases: TGTGCCAGTAGTACCGACAGGGAGAACACCGGGGAGCTGTTTTTT.

The V and J genes are TRBV19 and TRBJ1-5; perhaps TRBD1 as D (6 bases). V lost 3 bases and J lost 4, with 13 bases in between. The germline V gene encodes CDR1 LNHDA and CDR2 SQIVND (reference sequence). The CDR3 length is 15 residues. The CDR3 reads CASSISVRGNQPQHF. The CDR3 bases are TGTGCCAGTAGTATCAGTGTAAGGGGGAATCAGCCCCAGCATTTT.

The J gene is TRBJ1-6, the V gene TRBV27; possibly TRBD1 for D (5 bases). This CDR3 is 16 amino acids long. The V gene's germline CDR1 is MNHEY and CDR2 SMNVEV (reference sequence). Trimming shortened V by 5 bases and J by 2 bases, and 13 bases separated the two germline ends. The DNA for the CDR3 is TGTGCCAGCAGTCCCTATGGGACTACCTATAATTCACCCCTCCACTTT. Protein product: CASSPYGTTYNSPLHF.

The rearrangement uses TRBV28 and TRBJ1-2; 9 bases fit TRBD1. From germline, CDR1 is MDHEN and CDR2 SYDVKM. Germline trimming cut 6 bases from V and 0 bases from J; bases unmatched to any gene: 11. The CDR3 has 17 amino acids. Written as DNA, the CDR3 is TGTGCCAGCAGCGCTATTAGGCGGACAGGGGCTAACTATGGCTACACCTTC. Protein product: CASSAIRRTGANYGYTF.

The genes are TRBV5-1 and TRBJ1-5; unclear D gene. CDR1 and CDR2 (germline): SGHRS, YFSETQ. The CDR3 loop spans 13 amino acids. Deletions cut 7 bases from V and 9 bases from J, with 17 bases between. DNA for the CDR3: TGCGCCAGCTCCCAAAGCGGGGAGGTGCCCCAGCATTTT. Protein: CASSQSGEVPQHF.